The clone carrying this T cell receptor beta chain turned up a few times. The antigen remains unidentified. The sample belongs to a study of human T cells and chemical hapten exposure. Study-level background: TCR yields per sample varied mostly from small pooled library volume differences. Study results and caveats: Once DPC sensitization occurred, TCRs above 1 in 1000 frequency showed no change.

Total RNA was extracted from unfractionated whole blood. In the library, unique molecular identifiers were attached to individual cDNA molecules. Per the original data handling: Samples ranged from roughly 20,000 to 750,000 TCRs, with a median of roughly 93,000. TCRdb passed the reads through MiXCR, listing each CDR3 protein once. The V and J calls and clone size are TCRdb's, not the authors'. Here the sample spans 95,000 to 150,000 distinct CDR3 sequences, around 9% being singletons. This clonotype was obtained from a human donor in good health. Some clones in this sample may be carry-over from other donors' samples. Sample: whole blood.

The CDR3 region is CASTRNPDADTQYF. DNA of the CDR3: TGTGCCAGCACAAGGAATCCCGACGCAGATACGCAGTATTTT. The chain is built from TRBV27 and TRBJ2-3; D is unclear. V was cut by 7 bases and J by 4 bases, with 15 bases left in between. Germline V lookup: CDR1 MNHEY, CDR2 SMNVEV (reference sequence). The CDR3 totals 14 residues.